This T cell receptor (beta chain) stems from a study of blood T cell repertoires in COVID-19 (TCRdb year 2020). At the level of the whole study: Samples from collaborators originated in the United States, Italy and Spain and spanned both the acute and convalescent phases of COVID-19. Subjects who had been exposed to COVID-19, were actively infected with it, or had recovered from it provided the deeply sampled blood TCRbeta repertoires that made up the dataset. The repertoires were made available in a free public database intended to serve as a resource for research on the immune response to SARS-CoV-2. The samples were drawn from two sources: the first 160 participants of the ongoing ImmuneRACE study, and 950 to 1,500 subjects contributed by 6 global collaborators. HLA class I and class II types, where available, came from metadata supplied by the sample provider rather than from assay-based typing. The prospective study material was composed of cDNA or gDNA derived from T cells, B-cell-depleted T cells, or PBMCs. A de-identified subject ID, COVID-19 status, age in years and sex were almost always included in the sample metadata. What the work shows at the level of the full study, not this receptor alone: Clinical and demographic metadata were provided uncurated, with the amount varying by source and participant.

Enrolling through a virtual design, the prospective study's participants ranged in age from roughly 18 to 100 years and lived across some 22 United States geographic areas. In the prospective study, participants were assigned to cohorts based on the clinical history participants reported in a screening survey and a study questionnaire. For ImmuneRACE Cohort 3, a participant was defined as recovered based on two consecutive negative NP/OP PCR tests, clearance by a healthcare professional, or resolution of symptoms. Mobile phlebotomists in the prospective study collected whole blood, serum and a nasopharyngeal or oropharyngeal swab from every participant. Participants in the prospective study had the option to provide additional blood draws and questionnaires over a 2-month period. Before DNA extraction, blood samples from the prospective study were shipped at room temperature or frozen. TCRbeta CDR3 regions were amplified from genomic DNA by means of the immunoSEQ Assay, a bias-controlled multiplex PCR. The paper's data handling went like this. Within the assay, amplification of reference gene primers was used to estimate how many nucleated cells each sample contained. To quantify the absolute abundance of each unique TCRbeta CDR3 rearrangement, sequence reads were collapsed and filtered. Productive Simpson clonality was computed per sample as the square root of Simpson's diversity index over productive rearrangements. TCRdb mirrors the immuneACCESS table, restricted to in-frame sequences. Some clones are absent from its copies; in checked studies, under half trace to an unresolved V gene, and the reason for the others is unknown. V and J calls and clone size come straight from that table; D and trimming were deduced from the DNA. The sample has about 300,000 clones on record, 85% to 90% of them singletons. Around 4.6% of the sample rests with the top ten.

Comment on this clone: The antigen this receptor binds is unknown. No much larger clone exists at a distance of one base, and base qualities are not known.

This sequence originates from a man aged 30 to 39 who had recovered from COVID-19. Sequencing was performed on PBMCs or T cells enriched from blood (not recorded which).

Here the CDR3 is given as CASGSTDTGELFF. In nucleotides, the sequence is TGTGCTAGTGGCTCGACAGACACCGGGGAGCTGTTTTTT. The chain is made from TRBV12-5 and TRBJ2-2; a weak D assignment points to TRBD1 (5 bases agree). Trimming costs V 6 bases and J 3 bases, and their ends lie 8 bases apart. From the cysteine up to the phenylalanine, the CDR3 has a length of 13 residues. CDR3 DNA is the only sequence kept; it has 39 bases, read in frame from the first base. Per the germline V gene, LGHNT is the CDR1 and FRNRAP is the CDR2. Outside the CDR3, residues come from the reference TRBV12-5 and TRBJ2-2 proteins, so the full variable domain is: DARVTQTPRHKVTEMGQEVTMRCQPILGHNTVFWYRQTMMQGLELLAYFRNRAPLDDSGMPKDRFSAEMPDATLATLKIQPSEPRDSAVYFCASGSTDTGELFFGEGSRLTVL.